One and the same sample provided the 16 T cell receptor beta chains below, sequenced in a study of blood T cell repertoires in COVID-19. Sequencing used immunoSEQ multiplex PCR; TCRdb keeps in-frame clones, though not all of them. The top ten hold less than 2.5% of the sample, which has 200,000 to 250,000 clones, around 90% seen once. The sample comprised PBMCs or T cells enriched from blood (not recorded which). The receptors were gathered from a woman between 18 and 29 years old who had recovered from COVID-19.

This clone was counted a single time. This chain joins TRBV10-1 and TRBJ2-1, with D maybe TRBD1 (6 bases). Germline CDR1 WNHNN, CDR2 SYGVQD (reference sequence). There are 16 residues in the CDR3. V lost 4 bases and J 0 bases, leaving 13 bases between the germline ends. The DNA of the CDR3 is TGCGCCAGCAGTGGACGACAGGCACGCTCCTACAATGAGCAGTTCTTC. It encodes CASSGRQARSYNEQFF.

This chain joins TRBV29-1 and TRBJ1-2; D not resolved. CDR1 is SQVTM, CDR2 ANQGSEA, per germline. V was trimmed by 0 bases and J by 5 bases, leaving 16 bases between them. This CDR3 comprises 15 residues. The CDR3, as DNA: TGCAGCGTTGAAGATAGGCCCACTAGCGGTTATGGCTACACCTTC. Residues: CSVEDRPTSGYGYTF.

The chain joins TRBV19 to TRBJ2-2; TRBD2 matches 13 bases. The germline V gene encodes CDR1 LNHDA and CDR2 SQIVND (reference sequence). Trimming took 1 base from V and 6 from J; bases not matched to a gene: 8. The length of the CDR3 is 18 residues. The CDR3 sequence: CASSIVVGLAGVSGELFF. The DNA of the CDR3 is TGTGCCAGTAGTATAGTTGTCGGACTAGCGGGAGTCTCCGGGGAGCTGTTTTTT.

The CDR3 DNA sequence: TGCGCCAGCAGCTTGACAGGCGAAGGGAACTATGGCTACACCTTC. The encoded protein is CASSLTGEGNYGYTF. The chain links TRBV5-1 to TRBJ1-2; possibly TRBD1 for D (5 bases). The germline V and J ends were trimmed by 1 base and 2 bases, with 12 bases remaining between them. This CDR3 contains 15 residues. Per germline, CDR1 SGHRS and CDR2 YFSETQ. Based on the CDR3 plus reference TRBV5-1 and TRBJ1-2, the full variable domain is KAGVTQTPRYLIKTRGQQVTLSCSPISGHRSVSWYQQTPGQGLQFLFEYFSETQRNKGNFPGRFSGRQFSNSRSEMNVSTLELGDSALYLCASSLTGEGNYGYTFGSGTRLTVV.

The chain recombines TRBV28 with TRBJ2-7, with TRBD1 identical over 7 bases. Per germline, CDR1 MDHEN and CDR2 SYDVKM. CDR3 size: 14 residues. The V and J ends lost 7 bases and 3 bases, in that order; junction bases with no gene match: 9. The CDR3 DNA reads TGTGCCAGCACTTCGACAGGGTCTGGCTACGAGCAGTACTTC. This encodes CASTSTGSGYEQYF. Filled out from reference TRBV28 and TRBJ2-7, the complete variable domain reads DVKVTQSSRYLVKRTGEKVFLECVQDMDHENMFWYRQDPGLGLRLIYFSYDVKMKEKGDIPEGYSVSREKKERFSLILESASTNQTSMYLCASTSTGSGYEQYFGPGTRLTVT.

The CDR3 spells CASSRTRGNEQFF. The CDR3 DNA is TGTGCCAGTAGTAGGACTAGGGGCAATGAGCAGTTCTTC. The V and J genes are TRBV19 and TRBJ2-1; 7 bases line up with TRBD2. The V gene end was trimmed by 4 bases and the J gene end by 6 bases; junction bases not matched to a gene: 3. This CDR3 is built from 13 residues. Germline V gene sequence: CDR1 LNHDA, CDR2 SQIVND (reference sequence).

The chain combines TRBV28 with TRBJ1-6, with D perhaps TRBD1 (5 bases). Per germline, CDR1 MDHEN and CDR2 SYDVKM. The CDR3 extends over 16 amino acids. Trimming left V 7 bases short and J 8 bases short, with 21 bases between. Here the CDR3 DNA reads TGTGCCAGCATTCCCAACCGGTGGGGCGTAGATTCACCCCTCCACTTT. It translates to CASIPNRWGVDSPLHF.

This clone appeared once. This chain uses TRBV27 with TRBJ2-5; 7 bases align to TRBD2. The germline CDR1 and CDR2 sequences are MNHEY and SMNVEV (reference sequence). The CDR3 has 15 amino acids. V was pared by 3 bases and J by 5 bases, with 9 bases of the junction left unmatched. The CDR3 loop reads CASSFSRGGLETQYF. CDR3 nucleotides: TGTGCCAGCAGTTTCTCTAGGGGAGGGCTGGAGACCCAGTACTTC.

V gene TRBV9 combines with J gene TRBJ1-2; 7 bases fit TRBD1. The germline V gene encodes CDR1 SGDLS and CDR2 YYNGEE. CDR3 length: 13 residues. V was pared by 0 bases and J by 7 bases, with 3 bases of the junction left unmatched. This chain's CDR3 is CASSVGTGGGYTF. CDR3 coding DNA: TGTGCCAGCAGCGTAGGGACAGGTGGTGGCTACACCTTC.

V and J are TRBV27 and TRBJ2-1; D possibly corresponds to TRBD1 (6 bases). Between the trimmed V and J ends, which lost 4 bases and 6 bases, there was a span of 19 bases. Germline CDR1 MNHEY, CDR2 SMNVEV (reference sequence). The CDR3 runs 16 residues. CDR3 sequence: CASSSSAGVMLNEQFF. DNA of the CDR3: TGTGCCAGCAGTTCGTCGGCAGGGGTAATGCTCAATGAGCAGTTCTTC.

This chain connects TRBV6-5 to TRBJ1-1; D might be TRBD1 (5 bases). Trimming removed 8 bases from V and 4 bases from J, with 11 bases in between. Germline CDR1 reads MNHEY; CDR2 reads SVGAGI. The CDR3 runs to 12 residues. The DNA for the CDR3 is TGTGCCAGCGGTCGGGGGGTCACTGAAGCTTTCTTT. Its protein product is CASGRGVTEAFF.

The chain employs TRBV4-2 and TRBJ1-2; the match to TRBD1 covers 8 bases. Germline V CDR1 and CDR2: LGHNA, YNFKEQ. With 0 bases clipped from V and 5 bases from J, the junction kept 5 bases outside the gene matches. This CDR3 contains 15 residues. The CDR3 spells CASSQEQGARYGYTF. CDR3 DNA: TGTGCCAGCAGCCAAGAGCAGGGGGCGCGTTATGGCTACACCTTC.

The V call is TRBV19, the J call TRBJ1-2; 7 nucleotides match TRBD1. Germline V gives CDR1 LNHDA, CDR2 SQIVND (reference sequence). CDR3 length equals 15 residues. Trimming at V came to 0 bases and at J to 4 bases, leaving 5 bases not matched to a gene. The CDR3 spells CASSIDLGGSYGYTF. As DNA, the CDR3 is TGTGCCAGTAGTATAGATCTAGGGGGCTCCTATGGCTACACCTTC.

This chain uses TRBV2 with TRBJ2-7; maybe TRBD2 (6 bases). Per the germline V gene, CDR1 is SNHLY and CDR2 is FYNNEI. The CDR3 length is 15 residues. The V end lost 3 bases, the J end lost 0 bases, and 12 bases lay between the germline ends. CDR3 bases: TGTGCCAGCAGTGATTCCGGGAGATCCTCCTACGAGCAGTACTTC. The encoded protein is CASSDSGRSSYEQYF.

A single count supports this clone. This chain uses TRBV7-3 with TRBJ2-7; 7 bases match TRBD2. The germline V gene encodes CDR1 SGHTA and CDR2 FQGTGA. The CDR3 contains 15 residues. J gave up 7 bases and V 5 bases, and 14 bases lay outside the gene matches. CDR3 in amino acids: CASSHGFAGAGEQYF. The CDR3, as DNA: TGTGCCAGCAGCCACGGGTTCGCGGGAGCTGGGGAGCAGTACTTC.

The rearrangement joins TRBV4-2 to TRBJ1-2, with D perhaps TRBD1 (5 bases). Germline CDR1 and CDR2: LGHNA and YNFKEQ. The CDR3 covers 15 residues. V was trimmed by 0 bases and J by 7 bases, leaving 15 bases between them. CDR3 region: CASSQDSARAAGYTF. In DNA form, the CDR3 reads TGTGCCAGCAGCCAAGACTCGGCCAGGGCGGCTGGCTACACCTTC.